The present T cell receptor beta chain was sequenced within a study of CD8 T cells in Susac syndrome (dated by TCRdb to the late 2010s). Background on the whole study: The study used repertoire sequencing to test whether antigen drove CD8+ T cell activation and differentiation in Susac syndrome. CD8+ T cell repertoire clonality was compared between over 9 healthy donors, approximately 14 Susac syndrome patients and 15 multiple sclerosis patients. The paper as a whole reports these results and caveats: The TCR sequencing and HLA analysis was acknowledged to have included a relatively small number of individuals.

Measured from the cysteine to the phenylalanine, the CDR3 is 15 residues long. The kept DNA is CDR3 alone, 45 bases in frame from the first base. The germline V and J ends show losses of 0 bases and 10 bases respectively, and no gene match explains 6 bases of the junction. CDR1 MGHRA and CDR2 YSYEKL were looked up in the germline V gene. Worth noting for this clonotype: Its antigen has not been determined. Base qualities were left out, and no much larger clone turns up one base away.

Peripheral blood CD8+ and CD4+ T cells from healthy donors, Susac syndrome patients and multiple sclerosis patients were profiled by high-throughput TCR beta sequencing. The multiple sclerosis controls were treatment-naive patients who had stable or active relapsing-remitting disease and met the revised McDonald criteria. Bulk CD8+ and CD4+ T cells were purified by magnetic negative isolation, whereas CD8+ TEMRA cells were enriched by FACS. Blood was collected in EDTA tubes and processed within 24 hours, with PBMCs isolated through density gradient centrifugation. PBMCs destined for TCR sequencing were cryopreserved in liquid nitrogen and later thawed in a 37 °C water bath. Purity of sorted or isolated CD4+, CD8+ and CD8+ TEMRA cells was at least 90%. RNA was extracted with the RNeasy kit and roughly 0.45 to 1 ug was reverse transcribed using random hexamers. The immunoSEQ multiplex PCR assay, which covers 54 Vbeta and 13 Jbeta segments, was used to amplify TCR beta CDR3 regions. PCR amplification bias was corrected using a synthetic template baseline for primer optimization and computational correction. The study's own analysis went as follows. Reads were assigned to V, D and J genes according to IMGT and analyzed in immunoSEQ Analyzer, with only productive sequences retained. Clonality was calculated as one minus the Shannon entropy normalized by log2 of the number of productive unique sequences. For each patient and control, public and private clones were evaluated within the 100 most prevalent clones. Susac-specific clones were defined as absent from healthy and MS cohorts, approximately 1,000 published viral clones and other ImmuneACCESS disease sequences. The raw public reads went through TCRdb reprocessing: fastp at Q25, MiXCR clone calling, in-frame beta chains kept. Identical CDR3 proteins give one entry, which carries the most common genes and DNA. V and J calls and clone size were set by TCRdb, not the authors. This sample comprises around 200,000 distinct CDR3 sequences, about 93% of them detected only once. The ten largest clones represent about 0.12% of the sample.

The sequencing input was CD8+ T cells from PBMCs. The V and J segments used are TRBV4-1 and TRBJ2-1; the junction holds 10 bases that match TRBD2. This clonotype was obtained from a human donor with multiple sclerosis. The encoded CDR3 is CASSQDWLAGVEQFF. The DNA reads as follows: TGCGCCAGCAGCCAAGATTGGCTAGCGGGAGTCGAGCAGTTCTTC.